This TCR beta chain was identified during a study of OX40 agonist ivuxolimab in advanced cancers. Study-level information: Allowance was made for prior anti-PD-1, anti-PD-L1 or anti-CTLA-4 therapy, and about 40% had some. Study-wide findings and caveats: Compared with others, partial responders at 0.1-3.0 mg/kg displayed clonal expansion among the lowest.

This table comes from immunoSEQ multiplex PCR, and its TCRdb copy is limited to in-frame clones, with some not included. Of approximately 110,000 clones listed, 85% to 95% are singletons. Concerning this clone itself: Its antigen is unidentified.

The starting material was CD4+ or CD8+ T cells sorted from blood, obtained in a trial of the OX40 agonist ivuxolimab. This clonotype was obtained from an adult with an advanced solid tumor such as melanoma, head and neck, liver or kidney cancer.

CDR3 DNA sequence: TGTGCCAGCAGCAGACAGAGCCCCGGGGGCAATCAGCCCCAGCATTTT. Its protein product is CASSRQSPGGNQPQHF. This chain links TRBV28 with TRBJ1-5, with D perhaps matching TRBD1 (5 bases). The germline V and J ends were trimmed by 6 bases and 2 bases, with 17 bases remaining between them. Per germline, CDR1 MDHEN and CDR2 SYDVKM. The CDR3 runs 16 residues.